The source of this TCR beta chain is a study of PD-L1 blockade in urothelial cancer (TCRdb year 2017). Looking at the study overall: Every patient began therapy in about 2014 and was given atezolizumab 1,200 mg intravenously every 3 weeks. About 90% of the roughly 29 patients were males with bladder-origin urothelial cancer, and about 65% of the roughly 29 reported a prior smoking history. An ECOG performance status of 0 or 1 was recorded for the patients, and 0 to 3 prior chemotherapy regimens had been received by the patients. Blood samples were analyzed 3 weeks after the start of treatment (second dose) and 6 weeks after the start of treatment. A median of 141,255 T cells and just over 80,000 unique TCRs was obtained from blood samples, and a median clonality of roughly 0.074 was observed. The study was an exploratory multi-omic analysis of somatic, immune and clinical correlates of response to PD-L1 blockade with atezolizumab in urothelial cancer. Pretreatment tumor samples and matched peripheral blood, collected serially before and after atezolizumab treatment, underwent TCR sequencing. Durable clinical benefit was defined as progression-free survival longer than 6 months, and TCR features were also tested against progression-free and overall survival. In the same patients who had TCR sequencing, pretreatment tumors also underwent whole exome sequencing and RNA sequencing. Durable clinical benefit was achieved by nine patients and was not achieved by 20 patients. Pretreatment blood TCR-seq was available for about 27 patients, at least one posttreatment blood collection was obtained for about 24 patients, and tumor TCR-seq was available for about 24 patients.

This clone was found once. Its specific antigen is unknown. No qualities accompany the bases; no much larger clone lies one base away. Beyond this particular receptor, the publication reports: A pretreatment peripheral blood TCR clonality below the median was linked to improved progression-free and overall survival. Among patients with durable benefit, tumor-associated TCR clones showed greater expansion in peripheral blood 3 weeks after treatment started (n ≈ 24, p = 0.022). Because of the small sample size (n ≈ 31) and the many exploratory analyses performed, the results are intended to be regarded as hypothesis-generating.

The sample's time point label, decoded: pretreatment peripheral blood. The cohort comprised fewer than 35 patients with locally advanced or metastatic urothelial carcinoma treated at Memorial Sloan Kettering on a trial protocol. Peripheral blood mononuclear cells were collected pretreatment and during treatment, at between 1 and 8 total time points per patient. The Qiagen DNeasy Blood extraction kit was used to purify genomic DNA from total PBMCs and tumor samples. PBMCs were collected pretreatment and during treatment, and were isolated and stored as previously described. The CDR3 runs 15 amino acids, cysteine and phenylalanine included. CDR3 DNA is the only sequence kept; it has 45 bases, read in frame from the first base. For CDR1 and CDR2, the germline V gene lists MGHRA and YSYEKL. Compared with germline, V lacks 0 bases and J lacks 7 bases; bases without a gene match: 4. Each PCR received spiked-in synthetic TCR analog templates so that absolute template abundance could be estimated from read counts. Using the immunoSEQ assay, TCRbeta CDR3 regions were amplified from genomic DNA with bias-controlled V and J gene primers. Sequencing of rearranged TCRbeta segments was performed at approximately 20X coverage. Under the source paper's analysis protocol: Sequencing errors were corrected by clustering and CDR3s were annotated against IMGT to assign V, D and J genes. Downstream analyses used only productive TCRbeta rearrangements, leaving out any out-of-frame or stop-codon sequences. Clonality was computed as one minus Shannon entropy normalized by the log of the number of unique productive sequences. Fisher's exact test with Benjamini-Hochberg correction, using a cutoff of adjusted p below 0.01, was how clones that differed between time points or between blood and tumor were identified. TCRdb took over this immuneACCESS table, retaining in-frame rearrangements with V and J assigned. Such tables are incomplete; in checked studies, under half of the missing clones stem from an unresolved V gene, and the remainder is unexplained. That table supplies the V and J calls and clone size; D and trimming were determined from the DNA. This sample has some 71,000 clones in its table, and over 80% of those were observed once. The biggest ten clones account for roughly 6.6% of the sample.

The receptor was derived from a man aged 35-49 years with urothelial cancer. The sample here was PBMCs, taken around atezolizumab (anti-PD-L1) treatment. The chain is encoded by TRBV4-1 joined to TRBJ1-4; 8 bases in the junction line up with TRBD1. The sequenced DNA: TGCGCCAGCAGCCAAGACGGACAGGGATCTGAAAAACTGTTTTTT. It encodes CASSQDGQGSEKLFF.